The 23 T cell receptor beta chains reported below all come from one sample, sequenced in a study of blood T cell repertoires in COVID-19. Sequencing used immunoSEQ multiplex PCR; TCRdb keeps in-frame clones, though not all of them. The top ten hold 1.2% of the sample, which has roughly 200,000 clones, around 89% seen once. The sample consisted of PBMCs or T cells enriched from blood (not recorded which). The receptor source for this set is a man younger than 45 who had recovered from COVID-19.

The table lists this clone with a count of one. The genes are TRBV27 and TRBJ2-7; 9 bases align to TRBD1. The CDR3 covers 14 residues. The germline gives CDR1 MNHEY, CDR2 SMNVEV (reference sequence). The junction had 4 bases not matched to a gene; V was cut back by 4 bases and J by 3 bases. The CDR3 nucleotides read TGTGCCAGCAGTTCCCAGACAGGGGGCTACGAGCAGTACTTC. This codes for CASSSQTGGYEQYF.

This sequence joins TRBV7-2 and TRBJ1-6; D may be TRBD1 (6 bases). V was shortened by 7 bases and J by 10 bases, with 20 bases between the two germline ends. Germline assignment: CDR1 SGHTA and CDR2 FQGNSA. The CDR3 runs to 15 residues. The CDR3 is CASTLGAGKISPLHF. CDR3 coding DNA: TGTGCCAGCACCCTGGGGGCAGGGAAGATATCACCCCTCCACTTT.

This clone was seen a single time. The chain employs TRBV19 and TRBJ2-7, with 8 bases identical to TRBD1. CDR1 and CDR2 (germline): LNHDA, SQIVND (reference sequence). Trimming at V came to 1 base and at J to 4 bases, leaving 6 bases not matched to a gene. The CDR3 has 15 residues. Here the CDR3 reads CASSIVDRGPYEQYF. In DNA form, the CDR3 reads TGTGCCAGTAGTATAGTTGACAGGGGTCCATACGAGCAGTACTTC.

The chain recombines TRBV27 with TRBJ2-2, with D possibly being TRBD1 (5 bases). Trimming shortened V by 8 bases and J by 0 bases, and 10 bases separated the two germline ends. Germline V CDR1 and CDR2: MNHEY, SMNVEV (reference sequence). The CDR3 contains 14 residues. This CDR3 reads CASDSGSNTGELFF. CDR3 sequence (DNA): TGTGCCAGCGATTCAGGGTCGAACACCGGGGAGCTGTTTTTT.

The chain joins TRBV7-2 to TRBJ2-3, with 9 bases fitting TRBD2. There are 14 residues in the CDR3. Trimming cost V 5 bases and J 6 bases; bases outside gene matches: 6. The germline CDR1 and CDR2 sequences are SGHTA and FQGNSA. The CDR3 protein is CASSPSGVFDTQYF. The CDR3 DNA is TGTGCCAGCAGCCCTAGCGGGGTGTTCGATACGCAGTATTTT.

The genes are TRBV11-2 and TRBJ2-7; 13 bases match TRBD2. CDR3 length: 16 amino acids. V shed 5 bases and J 4 bases; nucleotides not matched to a gene: 8. Germline lookup yields CDR1 SGHAT and CDR2 FQNNGV. The CDR3 region is CASSRGTSGNSYEQYF. CDR3 coding DNA: TGTGCCAGCAGCCGAGGGACTAGCGGGAACTCATACGAGCAGTACTTC.

The chain links TRBV24-1 to TRBJ2-5; tentatively, D is TRBD1 (6 bases). Germline CDR1 reads KGHDR; CDR2 reads SFDVKD. The CDR3 loop spans 14 amino acids. The V and J ends lost 3 bases and 2 bases respectively, with 9 bases between them. The chain's CDR3 is CATSDTGWQETQYF. CDR3 nucleotides: TGTGCCACCAGTGATACAGGGTGGCAAGAGACCCAGTACTTC.

The chain links TRBV2 to TRBJ1-2; 9 nucleotides line up with TRBD1. Trimming cost V 7 bases and J 0 bases; bases outside gene matches: 12. CDR3 length equals 17 residues. The germline V gene has CDR1 SNHLY and CDR2 FYNNEI. The CDR3 reads CASTRDRVGIANYGYTF. CDR3 DNA: TGTGCCAGCACCCGGGACAGGGTGGGAATAGCTAACTATGGCTACACCTTC.

V gene TRBV25-1 combines with J gene TRBJ2-7, with 9 nucleotides matching TRBD1. The CDR3 has 13 residues. J was trimmed by 5 bases and V by 7 bases; bases with no gene match: 6. Germline CDR1 reads MGHDK; CDR2 reads SYGVNS. This CDR3 reads CASTAGTGNEQYF. CDR3 nucleotides: TGTGCCAGCACCGCCGGGACAGGGAACGAGCAGTACTTC.

This clone was seen only once. The chain links TRBV28 to TRBJ1-2, with 7 bases fitting TRBD1. The trim removed 5 bases at V and 0 bases at J, leaving 3 bases unmatched. The CDR3 loop spans 14 amino acids. The germline V gene has CDR1 MDHEN and CDR2 SYDVKM. CDR3 loop: CASSHRGSNYGYTF. Written as DNA, the CDR3 is TGTGCCAGCAGTCACAGGGGCTCTAACTATGGCTACACCTTC.

The gene calls are TRBV7-2 and TRBJ1-5, with 7 bases fitting TRBD1. CDR1 SGHTA and CDR2 FQGNSA come from the germline V gene. The CDR3 length is 15 residues. V lost 4 bases to trimming and J lost 1 base; unmatched junction nucleotides: 4. CDR3 loop: CASSYTGVSNQPQHF. CDR3 sequence (DNA): TGTGCCAGCAGCTATACAGGGGTAAGCAATCAGCCCCAGCATTTT.

This clone was observed a single time. The chain uses TRBV14 and TRBJ2-5, with D tentatively TRBD2 (6 bases). V was shortened by 4 bases and J by 1 base, with 10 bases between the two germline ends. This CDR3 spans 14 amino acids. Germline V gene lookup returns CDR1 SGHDN and CDR2 FVKESK. CDR3 in amino acids: CASSPLASQETQYF. As DNA, the CDR3 is TGTGCCAGCAGCCCCCTAGCGAGCCAAGAGACCCAGTACTTC. Drawing the rest from reference TRBV14 and TRBJ2-5, the complete variable domain is EAGVTQFPSHSVIEKGQTVTLRCDPISGHDNLYWYRRVMGKEIKFLLHFVKESKQDESGMPNNRFLAERTGGTYSTLKVQPAELEDSGVYFCASSPLASQETQYFGPGTRLLVL.

V gene TRBV7-9 combines with J gene TRBJ2-1; D ambiguous. The CDR3 is made up of 12 amino acids. Germline V gives CDR1 SEHNR, CDR2 FQNEAQ (reference sequence). Trimming pared 5 bases from V and 5 bases from J, leaving 7 bases between. The CDR3 DNA sequence: TGTGCCAGCAGCCCCCCCAACAATGAGCAGTTCTTC. As protein: CASSPPNNEQFF. Looking up the rest from reference TRBV7-9 and TRBJ2-1 gives the full variable domain: DTGVSQNPRHKITKRGQNVTFRCDPISEHNRLYWYRQTLGQGPEFLTYFQNEAQLEKSRLLSDRFSAERPKGSFSTLEIQRTEQGDSAMYLCASSPPNNEQFFGPGTRLTVL.

The chain employs TRBV14 and TRBJ2-7; 7 bases agree with TRBD2. Germline CDR1 is SGHDN and CDR2 is FVKESK. J was trimmed by 1 base and V by 1 base; bases with no gene match: 7. The CDR3 sequence is 16 residues long. DNA for the CDR3: TGTGCCAGCAGCCAAGGTGGCGGGAGAGTATCCTACGAGCAGTACTTC. It encodes CASSQGGGRVSYEQYF.

The rearrangement uses TRBV7-6 and TRBJ1-6; D may be TRBD1 (6 bases). Trimming left V 5 bases short and J 9 bases short, with 11 bases between. The CDR3 extends over 13 amino acids. Germline CDR1 is SGHVS and CDR2 is FNYEAQ. The DNA for the CDR3 is TGTGCCAGCAGCGTTGACAGGTCTTCACCCCTCCACTTT. Its protein is CASSVDRSSPLHF.

The rearrangement uses TRBV27 and TRBJ2-7; no clear D. V was pared by 2 bases and J by 0 bases, with 5 bases between. The germline gives CDR1 MNHEY, CDR2 SMNVEV (reference sequence). There are 13 residues in the CDR3. The CDR3 is CASSLVGSYEQYF. The CDR3 DNA reads TGTGCCAGCAGTTTAGTCGGCTCCTACGAGCAGTACTTC.

The chain combines TRBV11-3 with TRBJ2-1; no reliable D call. V lost 1 base and J lost 12, with 10 bases in between. Germline CDR1 is SGHNT and CDR2 is YENEEA. The CDR3 contains 12 residues. Here the CDR3 DNA reads TGTGCCAGCAGCTTAGCGGGTCTGTGGCAGTTCTTC. Its translation: CASSLAGLWQFF.

V gene TRBV18 combines with J gene TRBJ2-3; weak D call: TRBD2 (5 bases). V lost 3 bases and J 4 bases, leaving 8 bases between the germline ends. The CDR3 contains 13 residues. CDR1 is KGHSH and CDR2 is LQKENI in the germline V gene. The chain's CDR3 is CASSPLAADTQYF. CDR3 nucleotides: TGTGCCAGCTCACCTCTAGCAGCAGATACGCAGTATTTT.

CDR3 region: CASSSIPGQKNQRSSYEQYF. CDR3 DNA: TGTGCCAGCAGCTCCATCCCGGGACAGAAAAACCAAAGGAGCTCCTACGAGCAGTACTTC. This chain connects TRBV5-4 to TRBJ2-7; TRBD1 aligns across 7 bases. Trimming removed 3 bases from V and 0 bases from J; junction bases left unmatched: 21. The CDR3 consists of 20 residues. Germline loops: CDR1 SGHNT, CDR2 YYREEE (reference sequence).

The chain carries TRBV4-3 and TRBJ1-1; the D is unclear. This CDR3 comprises 14 residues. The germline V gene has CDR1 LGHNA and CDR2 YSLEER. V lost 0 bases and J lost 3, with 8 bases in between. The DNA of the CDR3 is TGCGCCAGCAGCCAAGATTGGAGTCACACTGAAGCTTTCTTT. Translation: CASSQDWSHTEAFF.

The chain combines TRBV9 with TRBJ2-1; 9 bases line up with TRBD2. The V gene's germline CDR1 is SGDLS and CDR2 YYNGEE. The CDR3 sequence is 14 residues long. The V gene end was trimmed by 4 bases and the J gene end by 7 bases; junction bases not matched to a gene: 6. The chain's CDR3 is CASSPRAGGNEQFF. In DNA form, the CDR3 reads TGTGCCAGCAGCCCCAGGGCGGGGGGGAATGAGCAGTTCTTC. Full variable domain (missing parts from reference TRBV9 and TRBJ2-1): DSGVTQTPKHLITATGQRVTLRCSPRSGDLSVYWYQQSLDQGLQFLIQYYNGEERAKGNILERFSAQQFPDLHSELNLSSLELGDSALYFCASSPRAGGNEQFFGPGTRLTVL.

This rearrangement joins TRBV5-1 to TRBJ2-1, with 11 bases identical to TRBD2. The germline V gene has CDR1 SGHRS and CDR2 YFSETQ. V lost 8 bases and J lost 2; bases outside the gene matches: 9. The CDR3 runs 16 residues. CDR3 residues: CASTRTSGFTYNEQFF. As DNA, the CDR3 is TGCGCCAGTACCCGGACTAGCGGGTTTACCTACAATGAGCAGTTCTTC.

The V and J genes are TRBV27 and TRBJ1-4; tentatively, D is TRBD1 (6 bases). Germline V CDR1 and CDR2: MNHEY, SMNVEV (reference sequence). With 5 bases removed from V and 5 bases from J, the gap between germline ends came to 12 bases. The CDR3 is made up of 14 amino acids. This CDR3 reads CASSRRDMNEKLFF. The CDR3 region has the DNA TGTGCCAGCAGTCGCCGGGACATGAATGAAAAACTGTTTTTT. The whole variable domain, remainder taken from reference TRBV27 and TRBJ1-4, is EAQVTQNPRYLITVTGKKLTVTCSQNMNHEYMSWYRQDPGLGLRQIYYSMNVEVTDKGDVPEGYKVSRKEKRNFPLILESPSPNQTSLYFCASSRRDMNEKLFFGSGTQLSVL.